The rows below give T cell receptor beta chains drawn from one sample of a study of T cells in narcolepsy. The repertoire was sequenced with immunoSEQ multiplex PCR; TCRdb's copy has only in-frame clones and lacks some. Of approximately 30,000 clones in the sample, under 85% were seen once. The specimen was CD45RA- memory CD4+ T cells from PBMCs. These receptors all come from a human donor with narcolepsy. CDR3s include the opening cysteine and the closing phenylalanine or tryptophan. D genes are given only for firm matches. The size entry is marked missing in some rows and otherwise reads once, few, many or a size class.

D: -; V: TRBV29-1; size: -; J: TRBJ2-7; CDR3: CSVVEKYEQYF; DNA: TGCAGCGTTGTCGAAAAGTACGAGCAGTACTTC
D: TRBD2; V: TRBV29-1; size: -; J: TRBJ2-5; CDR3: CSVETSGTQETQYF; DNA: TGCAGCGTTGAGACCAGCGGGACCCAAGAGACCCAGTACTTC
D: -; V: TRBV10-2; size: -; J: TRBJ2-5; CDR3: CASSQGVQKETQYF; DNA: TGCGCCAGCTCCCAGGGAGTTCAAAAAGAGACCCAGTACTTC
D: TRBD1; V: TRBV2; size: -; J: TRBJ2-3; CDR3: CASSEGTGYPDTQYF; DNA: TGTGCCAGCAGTGAAGGGACAGGGTACCCAGATACGCAGTATTTT
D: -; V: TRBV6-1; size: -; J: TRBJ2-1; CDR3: CASSRQFSYNEQFF; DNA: TGTGCCAGCAGTAGGCAGTTCTCCTACAATGAGCAGTTCTTC
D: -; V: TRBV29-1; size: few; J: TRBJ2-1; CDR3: CSVGGQGGYYNEQFF; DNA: TGCAGCGTTGGGGGGCAGGGGGGCTACTACAATGAGCAGTTCTTC
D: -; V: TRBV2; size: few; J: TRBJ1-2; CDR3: CASNLRTGFYGYTF; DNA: TGTGCCAGCAACCTACGGACGGGGTTCTATGGCTACACCTTC
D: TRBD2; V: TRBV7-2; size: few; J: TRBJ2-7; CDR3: CASSPGTSGGADTYEQYF; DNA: TGTGCCAGCAGCCCCGGGACTAGCGGGGGGGCCGACACCTACGAGCAGTACTTC
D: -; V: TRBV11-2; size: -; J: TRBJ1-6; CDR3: CASSVGTGYNSPLHF; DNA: TGTGCCAGCAGCGTGGGGACGGGATATAATTCACCCCTCCACTTT
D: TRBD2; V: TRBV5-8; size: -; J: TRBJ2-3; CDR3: CASSFKRGGRDTQYF; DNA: TGTGCCAGCAGCTTTAAGCGGGGGGGCCGGGATACGCAGTATTTT